This T cell receptor (beta chain) is from a study of T cells in Graves' hyperthyroidism and ophthalmopathy. Turning to the study itself: Blood was drawn when the patient was first diagnosed and still untreated. Study results and limitations: Blood also carried most thyroid clonotypes expanded above 0.001.

The sample holds many counts of this clonotype. Its antigen is still unknown. Germline V gene data show CDR1 as LGHNA and CDR2 as YNFKEQ. The V and J ends lost 2 bases and 5 bases respectively, with 10 bases between them. There are 14 residues in the CDR3. The source material, RNA transcripts, was used to amplify TCR beta CDR3 regions. The TCR CDR3 was amplified in a first-round RT-PCR using the HTBI primer set. TCRdb re-derived calls from the multiplex PCR reads in MiXCR, one entry per CDR3 protein. The table lists nearly 600,000 distinct CDR3 sequences, approximately 15% of them singletons, with about 6.6% in the top ten. The cohort's ophthalmopathy patients, a group with duration under 3 months, had a Clinical Activity Score of at least 3 and a NOSPECS grade of at least 4. Clinicians diagnosed patients from clinical symptoms, serum thyroxine and TRAb, thyroid ultrasound and orbital computed tomography.

The specimen sequenced was blood. The clonotype originates from a woman aged 18 to 35 with Graves' ophthalmopathy. The chain combines TRBV4-2 with TRBJ2-1, with D possibly being TRBD2 (5 bases). The CDR3 DNA reads as TGTGCCAGCAGCCAACTGCGGGCCCACAATGAGCAGTTCTTC. Residues: CASSQLRAHNEQFF.